The sequence of this T cell receptor (beta chain) was determined in a study of blood T cell repertoires in COVID-19. In the study overall: Nucleic acid was either cDNA or gDNA, and it came from T cells, B-cell-depleted T cells, or PBMCs.

Assay: immunoSEQ multiplex PCR; the TCRdb copy retains only in-frame clones and omits some. This table has 150,000 to 200,000 clones, around 90% appearing once. This clone was recorded once. Those who participated ranged in age from roughly 18 to 90 years and resided in about two dozen US areas. V was cut by 1 base and J by 8 bases, with 23 bases left in between. The CDR3 loop spans 17 amino acids. Per germline, CDR1 LGHNA and CDR2 YSLEER. The rearrangement joins TRBV4-3 to TRBJ1-2, with no clear D. The sample comprised PBMCs or T cells enriched from blood (not recorded which). This receptor was taken from a woman aged 18-29 years who had recovered from COVID-19. DNA for the CDR3: TGCGCCAGCAGCCAAGTTACTTCGGGTACCGGCAGACCGGGCTACACCTTC. As protein: CASSQVTSGTGRPGYTF.